The 24 T cell receptor beta chains given below trace back to one sample, sequenced in a study of T cells after yellow fever vaccination. From the 5' RACE reads, TCRdb called clonotypes with MiXCR, one entry per CDR3 protein. The repertoire has hundreds of thousands of distinct CDR3 sequences, roughly 12% of them found once; the top ten carry roughly 18%. The sequenced sample was PBMCs, obtained on the day of the first yellow fever vaccination. Source of these receptors: a man aged 18 to 29 who received the YFV17D yellow fever vaccine.

This clonotype was observed many times. V and J are TRBV2 and TRBJ1-6; D possibly corresponds to TRBD1 (5 bases). Trimming cost V 8 bases and J 7 bases, with 15 bases left between them. Germline V gives CDR1 SNHLY, CDR2 FYNNEI. This CDR3 has 14 residues. This CDR3 reads CASGYRDGNSPLHF. Written as DNA, the CDR3 is TGTGCCAGCGGTTACCGGGACGGGAATTCACCCCTCCACTTT.

The chain links TRBV28 to TRBJ2-1; 10 nucleotides agree with TRBD2. V lost 6 bases, J lost 9 bases, and 14 bases stayed unmatched. The CDR3 spans 16 residues. Per the germline V gene, CDR1 is MDHEN and CDR2 is SYDVKM. Here the CDR3 DNA reads TGTGCCAGCAGCCCGATAGCGGGGGGTATTATCGGTGAGCAGTTCTTC. Amino acid sequence: CASSPIAGGIIGEQFF.

This clonotype occurred a few times. The V call is TRBV7-3, the J call TRBJ2-4; 9 positions match TRBD1. CDR1 and CDR2 (germline): SGHTA, FQGTGA. Unmatched junction bases numbered 7, after V lost 2 bases and J lost 5 bases. CDR3 size: 16 residues. The DNA for the CDR3 is TGTGCCAGCAGCTTACCCACAGGGGGCGGGCAAAACATTCAGTACTTC. It codes for CASSLPTGGGQNIQYF.

V is TRBV20-1 and J is TRBJ2-7; TRBD1 matches at 9 bases. Germline assignment: CDR1 DFQATT and CDR2 SNEGSKA (reference sequence). After removal of 3 bases from V and 13 bases from J, the junction contained 10 bases not matched to a gene. The CDR3 length is 12 residues. The CDR3 DNA is TGCAGTGCTAGGGCCGACAGGGGGGTATTTTACTTC. Encoded protein: CSARADRGVFYF.

This clonotype was observed a handful of times. This chain uses TRBV7-6 with TRBJ2-7; weak D call: TRBD2 (5 bases). Germline V gene data show CDR1 as SGHVS and CDR2 as FNYEAQ. The CDR3 spans 15 residues. Trimming left V 5 bases short and J 4 bases short, with 18 bases between. DNA for the CDR3: TGTGCCAGCAGCCCTGTCGGAGCGGTGCTATACGAGCAGTACTTC. This encodes CASSPVGAVLYEQYF.

The table lists this clonotype with a few counts. This sequence joins TRBV23-1 and TRBJ2-7; 8 bases match TRBD1. TRBV23-1 belongs to the ORF category, with a function that is uncertain. V dropped 6 bases and J dropped 0; count of bases not matched to a gene: 7. The CDR3 is 15 residues long. This chain's CDR3 is CASSQGQGYSYEQYF. The CDR3 DNA follows: TGCGCCAGCAGCCAAGGACAGGGTTACTCCTACGAGCAGTACTTC.

As to this clonotype: Just one base apart from a much larger clone, this may be a read error. This chain joins TRBV5-6 and TRBJ2-4; D might be TRBD1 or TRBD2, each matching 7 bases. Germline CDR1 is SGHDT and CDR2 is YYEEEE. The CDR3 spans 14 residues. Trimming took off 4 bases at V and 6 bases at J, with 14 bases between the two ends. The CDR3 spells CASSPGGVTNIQYF. In DNA form, the CDR3 reads TGTGCCAGCAGCCCAGGGGGGGTTACAAACATTCAGTACTTC.

This clonotype came up a few times. The CDR3 region has the DNA TGTGCCAACTCCCGGGACTTGGAAGAGACCCAGTACTTC. This sequence encodes CANSRDLEETQYF. V is TRBV5-4 and J is TRBJ2-5; a possible D gene is TRBD2 (6 bases). The length of the CDR3 is 13 residues. The V and J ends lost 9 bases and 3 bases respectively, with 15 bases between them. Germline lookup yields CDR1 SGHNT and CDR2 YYREEE (reference sequence). The full variable domain, completed using reference TRBV5-4 and TRBJ2-5, is ETGVTQSPTHLIKTRGQQVTLRCSSQSGHNTVSWYQQALGQGPQFIFQYYREEENGRGNFPPRFSGLQFPNYSSELNVNALELDDSALYLCANSRDLEETQYFGPGTRLLVL.

The V call is TRBV20-1, the J call TRBJ1-1, with D uncertain. The V end lost 6 bases, the J end lost 0 bases, and 14 bases lay between the germline ends. The CDR3 has 14 residues. The germline CDR1 and CDR2 sequences are DFQATT and SNEGSKA (reference sequence). CDR3 amino acids: CSAQATTVNTEAFF. In DNA, the CDR3 is TGCAGTGCCCAGGCAACCACAGTGAACACTGAAGCTTTCTTT.

The sample holds a few counts of this clonotype. The gene calls are TRBV7-9 and TRBJ1-5, with D possibly being TRBD1 (6 bases). The germline gives CDR1 SEHNR, CDR2 FQNEAQ (reference sequence). The germline V and J ends were trimmed by 5 bases and 7 bases, with 15 bases remaining between them. CDR3 size: 14 residues. CDR3: CASSATGTEQPQHF. The CDR3 DNA reads TGTGCCAGCAGCGCGACAGGTACGGAACAGCCCCAGCATTTT.

The chain is built from TRBV28 and TRBJ2-4, with a tentative D call TRBD2 (5 bases). The CDR3 contains 12 residues. Trimming pared 8 bases from V and 6 bases from J, leaving 11 bases between. Germline lookup yields CDR1 MDHEN and CDR2 SYDVKM. The chain's CDR3 is CASGSGLNIQYF. Here the CDR3 DNA reads TGTGCCAGCGGGAGCGGATTAAACATTCAGTACTTC. The full variable domain, with the rest looked up from reference TRBV28 and TRBJ2-4, is DVKVTQSSRYLVKRTGEKVFLECVQDMDHENMFWYRQDPGLGLRLIYFSYDVKMKEKGDIPEGYSVSREKKERFSLILESASTNQTSMYLCASGSGLNIQYFGAGTRLSVL.

In nucleotides, the CDR3 is TGCAGTGTCCGTGGGGCTAACACCGGGGAGCTGTTTTTT. Translation: CSVRGANTGELFF. This chain connects TRBV20-1 to TRBJ2-2; tentative D call: TRBD1 (5 bases). This CDR3 has 13 amino acids. Germline CDR1 is DFQATT and CDR2 is SNEGSKA (reference sequence). V lost 7 bases, J lost 2 bases, and 11 bases lay in between.

In this sample, this clonotype turned up many times. The chain employs TRBV7-9 and TRBJ2-5, with 14 bases aligning to TRBD2. This CDR3 region has 17 residues. CDR1 and CDR2 from the germline V gene are SEHNR and FQNEAQ (reference sequence). V lost 4 bases and J lost 3; bases outside the gene matches: 7. Here the CDR3 reads CASSSNRGLAGEETQYF. The CDR3 nucleotides read TGTGCCAGCAGCTCGAACCGGGGACTAGCGGGGGAAGAGACCCAGTACTTC.

This chain links TRBV7-2 with TRBJ2-7; D gene uncertain. V gave up 0 bases and J gave up 2 bases, with 11 bases separating them. Germline V gene sequence: CDR1 SGHTA, CDR2 FQGNSA. This CDR3 contains 15 residues. The CDR3 DNA reads as TGTGCCAGCAGCTTAGCGGCAGCAAAAGCCTACGAGCAGTACTTC. Translation gives CASSLAAAKAYEQYF.

This clonotype was picked up a small number of times. V is TRBV3-1 and J is TRBJ2-3, with a weak D call TRBD1 (5 bases). This CDR3 contains 15 residues. V was cut by 5 bases and J by 6 bases, with 18 bases left in between. Germline CDR1 is LGHDT and CDR2 is YNNKEL (reference sequence). CDR3 sequence reads: CASSYSRGLRDTQYF. For the CDR3, the DNA is TGTGCCAGCAGCTACAGTAGGGGCCTGCGGGATACGCAGTATTTT.

This chain connects TRBV6-4 to TRBJ2-3; D may be TRBD1 (5 bases). Looked up from germline, CDR1 is MRHNA and CDR2 is SNTAGT. The V end lost 7 bases, the J end lost 0 bases, and 32 bases lay between the germline ends. This CDR3 region has 21 residues. CDR3 sequence reads: CASKRAGSWGFLHTSTDTQYF. For the CDR3, the DNA is TGTGCCAGCAAACGAGCTGGCAGCTGGGGCTTTCTCCACACTAGCACAGATACGCAGTATTTT.

V and J are TRBV5-6 and TRBJ1-4, with D uncertain. Germline CDR1 SGHDT, CDR2 YYEEEE. The CDR3 covers 16 residues. Trimming took off 4 bases at V and 5 bases at J, with 18 bases between the two ends. The CDR3 sequence: CASSPHAWGLNEKLFF. The CDR3 DNA is TGTGCCAGCAGCCCACATGCGTGGGGATTGAATGAAAAACTGTTTTTT.

This clonotype was counted a few times. The rearrangement joins TRBV7-6 to TRBJ2-1, with 14 positions matching TRBD2. Germline-derived CDR1 and CDR2 are SGHVS and FNYEAQ. CDR3 size: 16 residues. With V trimmed by 1 base and J by 10 bases, 6 bases remained unmatched. CDR3 sequence: CASSLVGTSGGPEQFF. Written as DNA, the CDR3 is TGTGCCAGCAGCTTAGTGGGGACTAGCGGGGGCCCCGAGCAGTTCTTC.

The V gene is TRBV12-3 or TRBV12-4, the J gene TRBJ1-1, with D hard to call. The CDR3 consists of 10 residues. V dropped 7 bases and J dropped 9 bases, with 9 bases sitting between them. The CDR3 protein is CASINFQAFF. The CDR3 DNA reads TGTGCCAGCATTAATTTCCAAGCTTTCTTT.

At least ten counts were recorded for this clonotype. This chain links TRBV18 with TRBJ2-7, with 7 bases identical to TRBD1. J lost 2 bases, V lost 3 bases, and 4 bases had no gene match. The CDR3 extends over 14 amino acids. From germline, CDR1 is KGHSH and CDR2 LQKENI. CDR3 sequence: CASSPDRDTYEQYF. CDR3 in DNA: TGTGCCAGCTCACCTGACAGGGACACCTACGAGCAGTACTTC.

There are a few counts of this clonotype. The rearrangement uses TRBV5-1 and TRBJ1-5; D possibly corresponds to TRBD1 (5 bases). Trimming shortened V by 6 bases and J by 6 bases, and 19 bases separated the two germline ends. In germline, CDR1 is SGHRS, CDR2 YFSETQ. The CDR3 runs 15 residues. CDR3 loop: CASTYAGGTPQPQHF. DNA of the CDR3: TGCGCCAGCACCTACGCGGGCGGGACCCCTCAGCCCCAGCATTTT.

Only a few counts were recorded for this clonotype. The chain is built from TRBV6-1 and TRBJ2-1, with TRBD2 identical over 12 bases. This CDR3 region has 15 residues. CDR1 is MNHNS and CDR2 is SASEGT in the germline V gene. The junction had 2 bases not matched to a gene; V was cut back by 5 bases and J by 3 bases. The CDR3 coding sequence is TGTGCCAGCAGTAGACTAGCGGGGGTCTACAATGAGCAGTTCTTC. Amino acids: CASSRLAGVYNEQFF.

This clonotype was observed a few times. The chain has TRBV5-1 and TRBJ2-7; D is undetermined. Germline V CDR1 and CDR2: SGHRS, YFSETQ. This CDR3 comprises 14 residues. Trimming pared 4 bases from V and 8 bases from J, leaving 19 bases between. The CDR3 bases are TGCGCCAGCAGCCCCCCGGATGGGTCTCTGCAGCAGTACTTC. The encoded protein is CASSPPDGSLQQYF. Full variable domain (remainder filled in from reference TRBV5-1 and TRBJ2-7): KAGVTQTPRYLIKTRGQQVTLSCSPISGHRSVSWYQQTPGQGLQFLFEYFSETQRNKGNFPGRFSGRQFSNSRSEMNVSTLELGDSALYLCASSPPDGSLQQYFGPGTRLTVT.

This clonotype was found many times. The rearrangement uses TRBV18 and TRBJ2-5, with 8 bases lining up with TRBD1. Germline V CDR1 and CDR2: KGHSH, LQKENI. With V trimmed by 2 bases and J by 1 base, 3 bases remained unmatched. The CDR3 loop spans 15 amino acids. CDR3 amino acids: CASSPSDRAQETQYF. CDR3 in DNA: TGTGCCAGCTCACCATCGGACAGGGCCCAAGAGACCCAGTACTTC.